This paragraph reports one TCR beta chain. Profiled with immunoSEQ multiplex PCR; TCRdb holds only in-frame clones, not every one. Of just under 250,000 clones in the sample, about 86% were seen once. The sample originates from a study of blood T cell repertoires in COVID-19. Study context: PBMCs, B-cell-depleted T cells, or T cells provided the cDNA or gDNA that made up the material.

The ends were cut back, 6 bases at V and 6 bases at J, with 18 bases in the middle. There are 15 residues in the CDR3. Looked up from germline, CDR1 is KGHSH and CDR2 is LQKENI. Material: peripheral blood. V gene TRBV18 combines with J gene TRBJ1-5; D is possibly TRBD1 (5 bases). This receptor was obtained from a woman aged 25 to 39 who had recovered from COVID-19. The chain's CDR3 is CASSRDSLMGQPQHF. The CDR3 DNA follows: TGTGCCAGCTCTAGGGACTCCCTCATGGGTCAGCCCCAGCATTTT.